The text below deals with one TCR beta chain. The data were taken from a study of blood T cell repertoires in COVID-19. Study-wide context: COVID-19 samples collected from the United States, Italy and Spain covered acute and convalescent phases. The cDNA or gDNA used as material had been derived from T cells, B-cell-depleted T cells, or PBMCs.

Original analysis: Amplified reference gene primers provided the basis for estimating nucleated cell counts. Libraries were prepared by immunoSEQ multiplex PCR; TCRdb keeps only in-frame clonotypes and omits some of them. V and J calls and clone size are those listed in that table; D and trimming were worked out from the DNA. The repertoire holds under 350,000 clones, with just over 85% as singletons. Recruitment covered about two dozen US areas and drew participants whose ages spanned about 18 to 90 years. The CDR3 length is 15 residues. Trimming cost V 0 bases and J 0 bases, with 7 bases left between them. Germline V gene data show CDR1 as SEHNR and CDR2 as FQNEAQ (reference sequence).

J is TRBJ2-3 and V is TRBV7-9; maybe TRBD1 (5 bases). This clonotype was sampled from a woman in her forties with acute COVID-19. Sequenced sample: PBMCs or T cells enriched from blood (not recorded which). The chain's CDR3 is CASSLAGVSTDTQYF. CDR3 nucleotide sequence: TGTGCCAGCAGCTTAGCAGGGGTTAGCACAGATACGCAGTATTTT.